This paragraph reports one T cell receptor beta chain. The data derive from a study of T-cell reconstitution after alpha-beta-depleted transplantation in children. Unmatched junction bases numbered 8, after V lost 3 bases and J lost 3 bases. The CDR3 runs to 16 residues. Germline V gene lookup returns CDR1 LNHDA and CDR2 SQIVND (reference sequence). Unique molecular identifiers were built into the TCRbeta library. Using its own MiXCR run on the PCR reads, TCRdb lists one record per CDR3 protein. The repertoire holds approximately 400,000 distinct CDR3 sequences, roughly a tenth seen once, with 5% to 6.5% in the top ten.

The V gene is TRBV19, the J gene TRBJ2-3, with TRBD1 matching over 8 bases. The clonotype comes from a human donor who donated a stem cell graft to a child with acute myeloid leukemia. The material was PBMCs from the stem cell graft donor, obtained from the stem cell graft. CDR3 sequence reads: CASSMAGGEWTDTQYF. Written as DNA, the CDR3 is TGTGCCAGTAGTATGGCAGGGGGCGAATGGACAGATACGCAGTATTTT.